Listed below are T cell receptor beta chains from one sample, sequenced in a study of T cell changes during pregnancy in multiple sclerosis. The repertoire was sequenced with immunoSEQ multiplex PCR; TCRdb's copy has only in-frame clones and lacks some. The sample lists about 70,000 clones, approximately 92% seen once, with just over 3% in the top ten. The sample here was CD8+ T cells from peripheral blood mononuclear cells, taken in the third trimester of pregnancy. The origin of the receptors is a female donor in good health, enrolled as a control in a pregnancy study. Each CDR3 is given with its conserved first and last residue. The order of the fields is J gene, clone size, D gene, V gene, CDR3 DNA, CDR3 protein. D genes are given only for firm matches. Not every row has a clone size; where given, it reads once, few, many or a size class.

TRBJ2-1 - - TRBV5-6 TGTGCCAGCACCCTCGACAGGCTTTCCTACAATGAGCAGTTCTTC CASTLDRLSYNEQFF
TRBJ2-1 - TRBD1 TRBV27 TGTGCCAGCACCGGATGGACAGGAAGCTACAATGAGCAGTTCTTC CASTGWTGSYNEQFF
TRBJ2-1 - - TRBV6-4 TGTGCCAGCAGTGACGGGGCTGAGCAGTTCTTC CASSDGAEQFF
TRBJ1-1 - - TRBV7-3 TGTGCCAGCAGCCAGGAGGGGGGGACTGAAGCTTTCTTT CASSQEGGTEAFF
TRBJ1-3 once - TRBV6-1 TGTGCCAGCACGAATGGGGGCGGTACGGGAAACACCATATATTTT CASTNGGGTGNTIYF
TRBJ2-1 - - TRBV6-1 TGTGCCAGCAGCCGGGAAAGCCACAATGAGCAGTTCTTC CASSRESHNEQFF
TRBJ1-1 few TRBD1 TRBV6-5 TGTGCCAGCAGTTACACCGGACAGGGCGGCACTGAAGCTTTCTTT CASSYTGQGGTEAFF
TRBJ1-5 - - TRBV27 TGTGCCAGCAGCATGGGACTAGCGCCCGCTCAGCCCCAGCATTTT CASSMGLAPAQPQHF
TRBJ1-3 once - TRBV14 TGTGCCAGCAGCCAAGATCAGACAGGCCCTCCTGGAAACACCATATATTTT CASSQDQTGPPGNTIYF
TRBJ1-2 - - TRBV25-1 TGTGCCAGCAGTGAAAGGGACACTACCTACTATGGCTACACCTTC CASSERDTTYYGYTF
TRBJ1-2 - - TRBV19 TGTGCCAGTAGTCTTAGGGACATCGGGCCATATGGCTACACCTTC CASSLRDIGPYGYTF
TRBJ1-2 once - TRBV19 TGTGCCAGTAGTTGGCCGGACGGAGGTGACTATGGCTACACCTTC CASSWPDGGDYGYTF
TRBJ1-2 - TRBD1 TRBV7-2 TGTGCCAGCAGCTTTGGGGGGACAGGGGGCGATGGCTACACCTTC CASSFGGTGGDGYTF
TRBJ2-3 few - TRBV6-4 TGTGCCAGCAGTGACGGAGGCTCTAGCACAGATACGCAGTATTTT CASSDGGSSTDTQYF
TRBJ2-4 - TRBD2 TRBV27 TGTGCCAGCAGTTCGGGGGGGAAGGTCATTCAGTACTTC CASSSGGKVIQYF
TRBJ2-7 - - TRBV6-5 TGTGCCAGCAGTTACTCGGGGGCCCGCGAGCAGTACTTC CASSYSGAREQYF
TRBJ2-6 - - TRBV10-3 TGTGCCATACTGGACAGTTTGGGATCTGGGGCCAACGTCCTGACTTTC CAILDSLGSGANVLTF
TRBJ1-1 - - TRBV19 TGTGCCAGTAGTAACATCCCTAGGACAGAGAACACTGAAGCTTTCTTT CASSNIPRTENTEAFF
TRBJ1-4 - - TRBV7-9 TGTGCCAGCAGCTCCGGGGAAGAGGAAAAACTGTTTTTT CASSSGEEEKLFF
TRBJ2-1 - - TRBV7-9 TGTGCCAGCAGCTCATCACAGGGCTACAATGAGCAGTTCTTC CASSSSQGYNEQFF
TRBJ2-7 - TRBD1 TRBV5-6 TGTGCCAGCAGCTGGACAGGGGGACAGTACGAGCAGTACTTC CASSWTGGQYEQYF
TRBJ1-2 - TRBD1 TRBV5-1 TGCGCCAGCAGCTTGGTGGACCCCCGGGACAGCCTTAACTATGGCTACACCTTC CASSLVDPRDSLNYGYTF
TRBJ1-6 - TRBD1 TRBV2 TGTGCCAGCGTGACAGGGGAGGAAGGCCATTCACCCCTCCACTTT CASVTGEEGHSPLHF
TRBJ1-1 - TRBD1 TRBV4-1 TGCGCCAGCAGCCCGAACCGGGACAGTTCTGAAGCTTTCTTT CASSPNRDSSEAFF
TRBJ2-1 - TRBD1 TRBV12-5 TGTGCTAGTGCCATAGGGGGCGTTTACAATGAGCAGTTCTTC CASAIGGVYNEQFF
TRBJ2-1 - - TRBV6-5 TGTGCCAGCAGTCGACTAGTCACGGCTTACGATGAGCAGTTCTTC CASSRLVTAYDEQFF
TRBJ2-1 - - TRBV7-8 TGTGCCAGCAGCTTAGTCGATGAGCAGTTCTTC CASSLVDEQFF
TRBJ1-1 - - TRBV5-4 TGTGCCAGCAGCTTGGTGTCAGAGGGGGCTGAAGCTTTCTTT CASSLVSEGAEAFF
TRBJ1-4 - TRBD1 TRBV27 TGTGCCAGCACTTCACCGGGACAGGGGAATGAAAAACTGTTTTTT CASTSPGQGNEKLFF
TRBJ2-7 - - TRBV10-3 TGTGCCATCACGCAGGGGACCTCCTACGAGCAGTACTTC CAITQGTSYEQYF
TRBJ2-1 once TRBD2 TRBV12-5 TGTGCTAGTGGTTTGGGCGGGGGGTACAATGAGCAGTTCTTC CASGLGGGYNEQFF
TRBJ1-2 - - TRBV2 TGTGCCAGCAGTGTAGGCGGGGTTCGCGAAGGCTACACCTTC CASSVGGVREGYTF
TRBJ1-4 - TRBD1 TRBV4-3 TGCGCCAGCGGGACAGGAACTAATGAAAAACTGTTTTTT CASGTGTNEKLFF